This T cell receptor (beta chain) was documented in a study of radiation and T cells in renal cell carcinoma. Time point defined: baseline pretreatment blood. This sample's treatment: 15 Gy SBRT to primary tumor, nephrectomy 4 weeks later. The table came from immunoSEQ multiplex PCR; TCRdb's copy has only in-frame clones and leaves some out. The table has some 110,000 clones, roughly four fifths seen once. Germline values: CDR1 MNHNS, CDR2 SASEGT. The CDR3 consists of 13 residues. Deletions cut 7 bases from V and 8 bases from J, with 17 bases between. Source: blood, taken from a patient whose treatment included radiotherapy and nephrectomy. This receptor was identified in a woman aged 60-70 years with renal cell carcinoma. This sequence joins TRBV6-1 and TRBJ1-2; D is unclear. The CDR3 nucleotides are TGTGCCAGCAAAGGGCAGCGCCTATCCGGCTACACCTTC. Its translation: CASKGQRLSGYTF.